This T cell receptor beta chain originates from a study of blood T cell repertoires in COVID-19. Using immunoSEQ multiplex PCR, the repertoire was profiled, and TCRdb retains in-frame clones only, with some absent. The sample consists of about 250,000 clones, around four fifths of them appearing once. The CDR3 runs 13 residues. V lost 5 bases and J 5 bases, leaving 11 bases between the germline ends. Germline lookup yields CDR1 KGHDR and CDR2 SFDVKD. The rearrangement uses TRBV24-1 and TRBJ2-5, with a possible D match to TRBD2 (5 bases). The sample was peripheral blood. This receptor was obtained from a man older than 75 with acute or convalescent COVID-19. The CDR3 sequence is CATSVRVGETQYF. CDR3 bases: TGTGCCACCAGTGTGAGGGTGGGGGAGACCCAGTACTTC.